This record concerns one TCR beta chain sequence. Its matching antigen is unknown. Per the germline V gene, CDR1 is MDHEN and CDR2 is SYDVKM. The CDR3 runs to 15 residues. After removal of 6 bases from V and 3 bases from J, the junction contained 6 bases not matched to a gene. PCR amplification relied on 60 Vbeta primers (plus 13 Jbeta primers). This table comes from immunoSEQ multiplex PCR, and its TCRdb copy is limited to in-frame clones, with some not included. In the table there are roughly 200,000 clones, 83% of which are singletons. This specimen belongs to a study of cytomegalovirus exposure and HLA in healthy donors. Broader study findings: The analysis excluded some indistinguishable V segments, including TRBV6-2 and TRBV6-3. According to reports, the classifier identified cytomegalovirus status with high specificity and sensitivity.

The sequencing input was PBMCs. V usage is TRBV28 and J usage is TRBJ1-5; 9 bases are a match to TRBD1. This receptor was taken from a man aged 35-49 years in good health and CMV-seropositive. This chain's CDR3 is CASSRDRATNQPQHF. As DNA, the CDR3 is TGTGCCAGCAGCCGGGACAGGGCTACCAATCAGCCCCAGCATTTT.